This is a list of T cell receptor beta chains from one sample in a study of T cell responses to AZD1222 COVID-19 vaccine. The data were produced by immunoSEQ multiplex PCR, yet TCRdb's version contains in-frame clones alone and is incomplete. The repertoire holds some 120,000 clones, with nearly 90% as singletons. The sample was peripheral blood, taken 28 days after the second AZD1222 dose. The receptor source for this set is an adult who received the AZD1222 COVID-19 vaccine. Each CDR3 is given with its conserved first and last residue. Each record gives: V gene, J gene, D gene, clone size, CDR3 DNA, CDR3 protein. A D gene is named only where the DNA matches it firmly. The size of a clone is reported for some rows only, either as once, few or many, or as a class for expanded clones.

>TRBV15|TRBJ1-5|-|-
TGTGCCACCAGAGGGATTTTGGGTCCGGGGCAGCCCCAGCATTTT
CATRGILGPGQPQHF
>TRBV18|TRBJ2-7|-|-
TGTGCCAGCTCACCACGGGACCCACCTCGGGAGCAGTACTTC
CASSPRDPPREQYF
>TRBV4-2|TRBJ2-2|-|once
TGTGCCAGCAGTGCACGGGACTCCGGGGAGCTGTTTTTT
CASSARDSGELFF
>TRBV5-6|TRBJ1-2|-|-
TGTGCCAGCAGCTTTGACTATGGCTACACCTTC
CASSFDYGYTF
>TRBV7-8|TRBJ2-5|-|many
TGTGCCAGCAGCTTAGACAGACAAGAGACCCAGTACTTC
CASSLDRQETQYF
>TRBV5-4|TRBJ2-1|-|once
TGTGCCAGCAGTCCTGTTGCGGGGAATGAGCAGTTCTTC
CASSPVAGNEQFF
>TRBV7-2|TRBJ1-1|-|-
TGTGCCAGCAGCTTGCTCGGTATGGACACTGAAGCTTTCTTT
CASSLLGMDTEAFF
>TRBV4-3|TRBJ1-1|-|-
TGCGCCAGCAGCCAAGATCCCCTTGCCGCTGAAGCTTTCTTT
CASSQDPLAAEAFF
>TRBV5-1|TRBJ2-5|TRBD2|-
TGCGCCAGCAGCTGGGGGAGGCTAGCGGGGGGCCGAGACATACAAGAGACCCAGTACTTC
CASSWGRLAGGRDIQETQYF
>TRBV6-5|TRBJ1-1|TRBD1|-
TGTGCCAGCAGTCGTCAGGGGGTGGCTTTCTTT
CASSRQGVAFF
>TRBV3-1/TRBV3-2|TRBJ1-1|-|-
TGTGCCAGCAGCGCCCGGGCCATCAACACTGAAGCTTTCTTT
CASSARAINTEAFF
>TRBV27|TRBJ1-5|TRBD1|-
TGTGCCAGCAGTCTACGGACAGGGCTGGAACAGCCCCAGCATTTT
CASSLRTGLEQPQHF
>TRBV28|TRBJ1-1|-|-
TGTGCCAGCAGTTTCCGGACCCGAGAAGCTTTCTTT
CASSFRTREAFF
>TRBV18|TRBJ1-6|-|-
TGTGCCAGCTCACCACGGATGAGGGATAGCTCCTATAATTCACCCCTCCACTTT
CASSPRMRDSSYNSPLHF
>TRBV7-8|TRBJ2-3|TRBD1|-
TGTGCCAGCAGCTTACTGGGACAGGGTGGGGCAGATACGCAGTATTTT
CASSLLGQGGADTQYF
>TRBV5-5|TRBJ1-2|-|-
TGTGCCAGCAGCTTGGGGGGGAACTATGGCTACACCTTC
CASSLGGNYGYTF
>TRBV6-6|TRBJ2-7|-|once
TGTGCCAGCAGTTACCGGGATCCCGGGGACGAGCAGTACTTC
CASSYRDPGDEQYF
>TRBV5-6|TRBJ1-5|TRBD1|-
TGTGCCAGCAGCTTGGGGCAGGGGGTGGGTCAGCCCCAGCATTTT
CASSLGQGVGQPQHF
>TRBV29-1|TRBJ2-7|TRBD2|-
TGCAGCGTTGTGGCTAGCGGGAGATACGAGCAGTACTTC
CSVVASGRYEQYF
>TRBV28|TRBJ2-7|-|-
TGTGCCAGCAGTCACTCCTACGAGCAGTACTTC
CASSHSYEQYF
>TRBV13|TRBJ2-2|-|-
TGTGCCAGCACCGACCAAGGGGGAGGCACCGGGGAGCTGTTTTTT
CASTDQGGGTGELFF
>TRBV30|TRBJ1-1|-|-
TGTGCCTGGAGTGGACAGGTTGAAGCTTTCTTT
CAWSGQVEAFF
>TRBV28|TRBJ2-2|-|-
TGTGCCAGCAGCGCGGGACAGTTGAACACCGGGGAGCTGTTTTTT
CASSAGQLNTGELFF
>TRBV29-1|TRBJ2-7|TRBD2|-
TGCAGCGATCCGCCCGGACTAGCGGGGGCCTACGAGCAGTACTTC
CSDPPGLAGAYEQYF
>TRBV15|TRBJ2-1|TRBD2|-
TGTGCCACCAGCAGAGATGGACTAGCGGCCTACAATGAGCAGTTCTTC
CATSRDGLAAYNEQFF
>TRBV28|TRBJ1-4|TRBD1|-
TGTGCCACCCGGGACAGCACAACTAATGAAAAACTGTTTTTT
CATRDSTTNEKLFF
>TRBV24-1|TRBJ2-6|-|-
TGTGCCACCAGTGATCCCCTGGGCCCCTCTGGGGCCAACGTCCTGACTTTC
CATSDPLGPSGANVLTF
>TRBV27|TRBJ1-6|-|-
TGTGCCGCATCGAGACAGTCTTATAATTCACCCCTCCACTTT
CAASRQSYNSPLHF
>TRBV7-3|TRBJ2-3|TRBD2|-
TGTGCCAGCAGATATAGAGCGGGGGGGTCCACAGATACGCAGTATTTT
CASRYRAGGSTDTQYF
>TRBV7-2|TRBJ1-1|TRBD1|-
TGTGCCAGCAGCCCCAGGCGACAGGGAAAGAACACTGAAGCTTTCTTT
CASSPRRQGKNTEAFF
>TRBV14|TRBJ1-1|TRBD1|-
TGTGCCAGCAGCCAACACCCTGACAGGGAGGACACTGAAGCTTTCTTT
CASSQHPDREDTEAFF
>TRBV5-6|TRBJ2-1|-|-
TGTGCCAGCAGCTTCTTGCCCAATGAGCAGTTCTTC
CASSFLPNEQFF
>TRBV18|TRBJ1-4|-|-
TGTGCCAGCTCCCCTACAGGGTTTATGTCCGAAAAACTGTTTTTT
CASSPTGFMSEKLFF
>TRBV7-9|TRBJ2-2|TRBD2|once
TGTGCCAGCAGCCTCGCTGCGGGAGGGGAAACCGGGGAGCTGTTTTTT
CASSLAAGGETGELFF
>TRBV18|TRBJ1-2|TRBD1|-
TGTGCCAGCTCACAGGGACAGGCCCAGGCGGATGGCTACACCTTC
CASSQGQAQADGYTF
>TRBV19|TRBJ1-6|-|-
TGTGCCAGTAGTTCGAGGTCGGCCTATAATTCACCCCTCCACTTT
CASSSRSAYNSPLHF
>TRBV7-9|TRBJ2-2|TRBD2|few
TGTGCCAGCAGCCTAAGCGGGGGGGCCAGAGGCGGGGAGCTGTTTTTT
CASSLSGGARGGELFF
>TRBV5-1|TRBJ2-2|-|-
TGCGCCAGCAGCTTGAGTCCGGACAGCACCGGGGAGCTGTTTTTT
CASSLSPDSTGELFF
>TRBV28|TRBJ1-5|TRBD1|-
TGTGCCAGCAGGTCGGCCGAGACAGGGTTTAGTCAGCCCCAGCATTTT
CASRSAETGFSQPQHF
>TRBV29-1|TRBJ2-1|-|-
TGCAGCGTTGAAGGGGCGGGGACCTACAATGAGCAGTTCTTC
CSVEGAGTYNEQFF